The 17 T cell receptor beta chains listed next were all sequenced from one sample in a study of T cells in Graves' hyperthyroidism and ophthalmopathy. From RNA transcripts, TCR beta CDR3 regions were amplified. A set of HTBI primers served as the primers for a first-round RT-PCR of the TCR CDR3. Using its own MiXCR run on the multiplex PCR reads, TCRdb lists one record per CDR3 protein. Here the sample spans about 320,000 distinct CDR3 sequences, roughly 15% being singletons. The sequenced sample consisted of blood. These receptors all stem from a man aged 30-40 years with Graves' hyperthyroidism.

This clonotype has only a few counts. V usage is TRBV5-5 and J usage is TRBJ2-3; TRBD2 agrees at 7 bases. Germline assignment: CDR1 SGHKS and CDR2 YYEKEE (reference sequence). This CDR3 has 17 residues. Germline trimming cut 3 bases from V and 3 bases from J; bases unmatched to any gene: 13. CDR3 nucleotide sequence: TGTGCCAGCAGCTATGGACTAGGGGCGGGATTGACAGATACGCAGTATTTT. Translation: CASSYGLGAGLTDTQYF.

The chain has TRBV27 and TRBJ1-5; 9 nucleotides line up with TRBD1. The V and J ends lost 4 bases and 4 bases, in that order; junction bases with no gene match: 2. Germline CDR1 MNHEY, CDR2 SMNVEV (reference sequence). This CDR3 contains 14 residues. The CDR3: CASSYRGPNQPQHF. The DNA of the CDR3 is TGTGCCAGCAGTTACAGGGGGCCGAATCAGCCCCAGCATTTT.

This clonotype has a handful of counts. V is TRBV7-9 and J is TRBJ2-1; the D gene is possibly TRBD2 (6 bases). This CDR3 comprises 13 residues. V was pared by 3 bases and J by 7 bases, with 10 bases between. Germline-derived CDR1 and CDR2 are SEHNR and FQNEAQ (reference sequence). In DNA form, the CDR3 reads TGTGCCAGCAGCTTGGAGGGCTCGAATGAGCAGTTCTTC. This gives the protein CASSLEGSNEQFF.

The chain carries TRBV19 and TRBJ1-2, with a weak D call TRBD1 (6 bases). Germline V gene data show CDR1 as LNHDA and CDR2 as SQIVND (reference sequence). The CDR3 is 14 residues long. V lost 7 bases and J lost 2, with 14 bases in between. CDR3 DNA sequence: TGTGCCAGTACAGCACCGCAGGGGAACTATGGCTACACCTTC. This translates into CASTAPQGNYGYTF.

The chain joins TRBV4-1 to TRBJ1-1, with 7 bases lining up with TRBD1. The CDR3 extends over 16 amino acids. Germline assignment: CDR1 MGHRA and CDR2 YSYEKL. Trimming removed 0 bases from V and 5 bases from J; junction bases left unmatched: 9. The chain's CDR3 is CASSQEEGRGGTEAFF. The CDR3 DNA follows: TGCGCCAGCAGCCAAGAGGAGGGCAGGGGGGGGACTGAAGCTTTCTTT.

This sequence joins TRBV4-2 and TRBJ1-1; TRBD1 is a possible D gene (6 bases). CDR3 length equals 15 residues. The V end lost 3 bases, the J end lost 4 bases, and 15 bases lay between the germline ends. The germline V gene has CDR1 LGHNA and CDR2 YNFKEQ. The CDR3 coding sequence is TGTGCCAGCAGCCAGAGAAGGGGGTGGAGCACTGAAGCTTTCTTT. Its protein is CASSQRRGWSTEAFF.

In this sample, this clonotype turned up many times. The CDR3 spells CASSIGRSYEQYF. CDR3 sequence (DNA): TGTGCCAGCAGCATCGGACGCTCCTACGAGCAGTACTTC. The J gene is TRBJ2-7, the V gene TRBV11-1; D gene unclear. Trimming removed 5 bases at V and 0 bases at J, with 8 bases between. This CDR3 comprises 13 residues. From germline, CDR1 is SGHAT and CDR2 FQDESV (reference sequence).

This chain links TRBV4-1 with TRBJ1-5; unclear D gene. There are 15 residues in the CDR3. With 1 base removed from V and 5 bases from J, the gap between germline ends came to 12 bases. Per the germline V gene, CDR1 is MGHRA and CDR2 is YSYEKL. CDR3 region: CASSQVSYTYQPQHF. The CDR3 DNA is TGCGCCAGCAGCCAAGTATCCTACACTTATCAGCCCCAGCATTTT.

This clonotype showed up many times. V gene TRBV11-2 combines with J gene TRBJ2-2, with a tentative D call TRBD2 (6 bases). The CDR3 runs 14 residues. Germline loops: CDR1 SGHAT, CDR2 FQNNGV. The V end was cut by 0 bases, the J end by 6 bases, with 8 bases between. The CDR3 loop reads CASSLDRLAGELFF. The CDR3 nucleotides are TGTGCCAGCAGCTTAGACCGACTAGCCGGGGAGCTGTTTTTT.

The sample holds many counts of this clonotype. CDR3 residues: CASSEADRLGGYTF. Here the CDR3 DNA reads TGTGCCAGCAGTGAAGCGGACAGGCTGGGGGGCTACACCTTC. The chain links TRBV2 to TRBJ1-2; the match to TRBD1 covers 7 bases. With 0 bases clipped from V and 8 bases from J, the junction kept 6 bases outside the gene matches. CDR3 length: 14 residues. Germline CDR1 and CDR2: SNHLY and FYNNEI.

This clonotype was recorded at least ten times. V gene TRBV13 combines with J gene TRBJ2-7; 9 nucleotides align to TRBD1. CDR1 is PRHDT and CDR2 is FYEKMQ in the germline V gene (reference sequence). The junction had 11 bases not matched to a gene; V was cut back by 5 bases and J by 6 bases. The CDR3 is 15 residues long. DNA of the CDR3: TGTGCCAGCAGCCCGTCGGACAGGGGATCAAGCGAGCAGTACTTC. Amino acids: CASSPSDRGSSEQYF.

This clonotype was seen at least ten times. The CDR3 sequence: CASIQGTGELFF. As DNA, the CDR3 is TGCGCCAGCATACAGGGGACCGGGGAGCTGTTTTTT. This chain connects TRBV5-1 to TRBJ2-2; TRBD1 matches 7 bases. Germline values: CDR1 SGHRS, CDR2 YFSETQ. The V and J ends lost 6 bases and 5 bases, in that order; junction bases with no gene match: 1. This CDR3 contains 12 residues.

Concerning this clonotype: The junction and the germline gene differ at one end; a read error may be behind it. The V and J genes are TRBV11-2 and TRBJ2-1, with 9 bases that match TRBD2. Germline V lookup: CDR1 SGHAT, CDR2 FQNNGV. The CDR3 covers 12 residues. The CDR3 region is CASSIAGDERFF. The CDR3 DNA reads TGTGCCAGCAGTATAGCGGGAGATGAGCGGTTCTTC.

This clonotype was seen many times. The V gene is TRBV30, the J gene TRBJ2-2; unclear D gene. Trimming took 2 bases from V and 2 from J, leaving 3 bases between them. The length of the CDR3 is 12 residues. CDR1 GTSNPN and CDR2 SVGIG come from the germline V gene (reference sequence). CDR3 residues: CAWSYNTGELFF. Here the CDR3 DNA reads TGTGCCTGGAGTTATAACACCGGGGAGCTGTTTTTT.

The chain carries TRBV2 and TRBJ1-2; TRBD1 matches 8 bases. Germline CDR1 reads SNHLY; CDR2 reads FYNNEI. Trimming cost V 3 bases and J 4 bases; bases outside gene matches: 4. The CDR3 loop spans 14 amino acids. CDR3 DNA: TGTGCCAGCAGTGAGACAGGGGAGAGCTATGGCTACACCTTC. Protein product: CASSETGESYGYTF.

This clonotype came up many times. Written as DNA, the CDR3 is TGTGCCTGGAGTGATAAAAGAGGGAGTTACGAGCAGTACTTC. This translates into CAWSDKRGSYEQYF. This chain links TRBV30 with TRBJ2-7; D is perhaps TRBD2 (5 bases). Germline V lookup: CDR1 GTSNPN, CDR2 SVGIG (reference sequence). V was trimmed by 1 base and J by 4 bases, leaving 14 bases between them. The CDR3 contains 14 residues.

The chain combines TRBV30 with TRBJ2-5; D ambiguous. The CDR3 covers 12 residues. The V and J ends lost 1 base and 2 bases respectively, with 5 bases between them. Germline CDR1 and CDR2: GTSNPN and SVGIG (reference sequence). The CDR3 bases are TGTGCCTGGAGTGGAGTTCAAGAGACCCAGTACTTC. It specifies CAWSGVQETQYF.